These 3 T cell receptor beta chains share one sample of origin, sequenced in a study of CD8+CD57+ T cells in acquired aplastic anemia. The template used for profiling TCR beta VDJ and CDR3 was genomic DNA. TCRdb itself ran the reads through MiXCR, one entry per CDR3 protein. The sample yields approximately 190,000 distinct CDR3 sequences, under 55% seen once. Patients selected for sequencing had displayed CD8+CD57+ cell expansion by flow cytometry. Specimen: sorted CD4+, CD8+, or CD8+CD57+ T cells (not recorded which) from PBMCs. The receptor source for this set is a human donor with aplastic anemia.

V gene TRBV10-3 combines with J gene TRBJ1-5; unclear D gene. Germline V gene data show CDR1 as ENHRY and CDR2 as SYGVKD. The V end lost 0 bases, the J end lost 0 bases, and 9 bases lay between the germline ends. This CDR3 contains 16 residues. CDR3 protein: CAISESISTSNQPQHF. The CDR3 bases are TGTGCCATCAGTGAGTCCATCTCTACTAGCAATCAGCCCCAGCATTTT.

This clonotype showed up many times. The V gene is TRBV5-4, the J gene TRBJ2-3; 13 bases match TRBD2. Germline loops: CDR1 SGHNT, CDR2 YYREEE (reference sequence). The CDR3 runs 17 residues. J lost 2 bases, V lost 1 base, and 4 bases had no gene match. The CDR3: CASSLRTSGRHTDTQYF. In DNA form, the CDR3 reads TGTGCCAGCAGCTTGAGGACTAGCGGGAGACACACAGATACGCAGTATTTT.

This clonotype came up many times. The genes are TRBV6-1 and TRBJ2-7, with D possibly being TRBD1 (7 bases). Per germline, CDR1 MNHNS and CDR2 SASEGT. This CDR3 has 15 residues. V gave up 4 bases and J gave up 6 bases, with 19 bases separating them. The CDR3 sequence: CASSGRGAGGSEQYF. Written as DNA, the CDR3 is TGTGCCAGCAGTGGAAGGGGGGCAGGGGGTAGCGAGCAGTACTTC.